This TCR beta chain appears in the sequencing data of a study of blood T cell repertoires in COVID-19. Assay: immunoSEQ multiplex PCR; the TCRdb copy retains only in-frame clones and omits some. The data hold 95,000 to 100,000 clones, with 80% to 90% observed a single time. The CDR3 totals 15 residues. Germline CDR1 and CDR2: LNHDA and SQIVND (reference sequence). Trimming pared 4 bases from V and 5 bases from J, leaving 17 bases between. The material sequenced was peripheral blood. The TCR was taken from a woman in her twenties or thirties with acute or convalescent COVID-19. The chain employs TRBV19 and TRBJ1-1; a possible D gene is TRBD1 (6 bases). CDR3 region: CASSTLVGAWTEAFF. The CDR3 coding sequence is TGTGCCAGTAGTACCCTAGTGGGGGCGTGGACTGAAGCTTTCTTT.